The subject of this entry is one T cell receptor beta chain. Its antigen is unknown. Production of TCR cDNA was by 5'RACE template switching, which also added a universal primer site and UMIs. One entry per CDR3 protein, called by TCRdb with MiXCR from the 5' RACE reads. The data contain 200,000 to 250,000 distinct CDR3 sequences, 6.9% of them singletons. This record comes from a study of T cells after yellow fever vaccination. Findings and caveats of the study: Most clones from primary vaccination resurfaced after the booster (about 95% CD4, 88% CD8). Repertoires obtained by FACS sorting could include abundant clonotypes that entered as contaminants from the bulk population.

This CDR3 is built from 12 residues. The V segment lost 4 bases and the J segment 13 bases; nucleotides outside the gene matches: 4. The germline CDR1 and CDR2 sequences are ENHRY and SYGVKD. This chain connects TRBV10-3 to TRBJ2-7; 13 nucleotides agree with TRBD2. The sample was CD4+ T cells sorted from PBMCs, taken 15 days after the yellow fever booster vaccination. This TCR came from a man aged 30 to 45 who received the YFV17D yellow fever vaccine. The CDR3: CAISGTSGSFYF. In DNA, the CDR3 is TGTGCCATCAGTGGGACTAGCGGGAGTTTTTACTTC.